These 16 T cell receptor beta chains were all obtained from the same sample, sequenced in a study of T cell repertoires in cytomegalovirus infection. TCRdb fed the reads into MiXCR, producing one record per CDR3 protein. The sample includes 120,000 to 150,000 distinct CDR3 sequences, about 6.5% of them seen just once. Sequencing was performed on PBMCs. Receptors originate from a human donor in good health (CMV status not recorded). Some clones in this sample may be carry-over from other donors' samples.

To note about this clonotype: A read error is possible here, since a much larger clone lies one base away. The V call is TRBV4-3, the J call TRBJ2-4; the D gene is possibly TRBD1 (6 bases). V was shortened by 3 bases and J by 7 bases, with 16 bases between the two germline ends. Germline CDR1 is LGHNA and CDR2 is YSLEER. There are 15 residues in the CDR3. DNA for the CDR3: TGCGCCAGCAGCCAGACCGGGACAAGGGGGAACATTCAGTACTTC. Encoded protein: CASSQTGTRGNIQYF.

Only a few counts were recorded for this clonotype. CDR3 DNA sequence: TGTGCCAGCAGTAAACCGGGACAGCTTTCCTCGAACACTGAAGCTTTCTTT. This sequence encodes CASSKPGQLSSNTEAFF. The rearrangement uses TRBV6-2 or TRBV6-3 and TRBJ1-1; 7 bases are shared with TRBD1. The J segment lost 1 base and the V segment lost 5 bases, leaving 13 bases of the junction unmatched. The CDR3 is 17 residues long. CDR1 is MNHEY and CDR2 is SVGEGT in the germline V gene.

At least ten counts were recorded for this clonotype. This rearrangement joins TRBV19 to TRBJ2-1; D remains ambiguous. V lost 0 bases and J 8 bases, leaving 8 bases between the germline ends. The germline gives CDR1 LNHDA, CDR2 SQIVND (reference sequence). This CDR3 has 13 residues. The CDR3 DNA follows: TGTGCCAGTAGTATAGATCAACCTGATGAGCAGTTCTTC. It yields the protein CASSIDQPDEQFF.

This clonotype has a count of ten or more. This chain uses TRBV7-3 with TRBJ2-3; D remains unclear. The length of the CDR3 is 13 residues. V lost 4 bases, J lost 8 bases, and 13 bases lay in between. Germline assignment: CDR1 SGHTA and CDR2 FQGTGA. The CDR3 coding sequence is TGTGCCAGCAGCTCGACGCCGCTTGGTACGCAGTATTTT. Translating gives CASSSTPLGTQYF.

This clonotype was counted at least ten times. The chain combines TRBV7-2 with TRBJ1-1, with D tentatively TRBD1 (6 bases). Between the trimmed V and J ends, which lost 6 bases and 4 bases, there was a span of 18 bases. This CDR3 has 15 residues. Germline loops: CDR1 SGHTA, CDR2 FQGNSA. The CDR3 DNA is TGTGCCAGCAGTACACAGGGAGGAAGGAGCACTGAAGCTTTCTTT. Translated, it gives CASSTQGGRSTEAFF.

This clonotype was counted ten times or more. The gene calls are TRBV7-8 and TRBJ1-5, with a possible D match to TRBD1 (5 bases). The CDR3 is 14 residues long. Germline CDR1 is SGHVS and CDR2 is FQNEAQ. Trimming took off 3 bases at V and 2 bases at J, with 8 bases between the two ends. The CDR3 sequence: CASSFRVGNQPQHF. The DNA of the CDR3 is TGTGCCAGCAGCTTCAGGGTGGGCAATCAGCCCCAGCATTTT. Together with reference TRBV7-8 and TRBJ1-5, the CDR3 gives the full variable domain: GAGVSQSPRYKVAKRGQDVALRCDPISGHVSLFWYQQALGQGPEFLTYFQNEAQLDKSGLPSDRFFAERPEGSVSTLKIQRTQQEDSAVYLCASSFRVGNQPQHFGDGTRLSIL.

This clonotype was seen only a few times. J is TRBJ2-7 and V is TRBV29-1, with D possibly being TRBD1 (6 bases). Trimming pared 4 bases from V and 4 bases from J, leaving 14 bases between. The CDR3 covers 13 residues. Per germline, CDR1 SQVTM and CDR2 ANQGSEA. In DNA form, the CDR3 reads TGCAGCGTTGGGGGACATGCAAAATACGAGCAGTACTTC. Protein sequence: CSVGGHAKYEQYF.

This clonotype was recorded at least ten times. J is TRBJ2-1 and V is TRBV10-3; possibly TRBD2 for D (6 bases). V was shortened by 6 bases and J by 3 bases, with 15 bases between the two germline ends. The germline V gene encodes CDR1 ENHRY and CDR2 SYGVKD. The CDR3 runs 15 residues. CDR3 sequence: CAISPAGTVYNEQFF. CDR3 nucleotide sequence: TGTGCCATCAGCCCTGCCGGGACTGTCTACAATGAGCAGTTCTTC.

This clonotype was seen at least ten times. The chain couples TRBV7-9 to TRBJ2-1; weak D call: TRBD1 (6 bases). The CDR3 consists of 17 residues. CDR1 and CDR2 from the germline V gene are SEHNR and FQNEAQ (reference sequence). The V gene lost 1 base and the J gene lost 5 bases, with 18 bases spanning the gap. This CDR3 reads CASSLDGWGHLDNEQFF. The CDR3 coding sequence is TGTGCCAGCAGCTTAGACGGCTGGGGGCACCTTGACAATGAGCAGTTCTTC.

This clonotype was found many times. The CDR3 loop reads CASSKLAVTGELFF. The CDR3 coding sequence is TGTGCCAGCAGCAAACTAGCGGTCACCGGGGAGCTGTTTTTT. The chain links TRBV7-2 to TRBJ2-2, with TRBD2 matching 8 bases. There are 14 residues in the CDR3. CDR1 is SGHTA and CDR2 is FQGNSA in the germline V gene. J lost 4 bases, V lost 5 bases, and 3 bases had no gene match.

The gene calls are TRBV6-2 or TRBV6-3 and TRBJ2-3; TRBD2 aligns across 11 bases. Trimming took 4 bases from V and 0 from J; bases not matched to a gene: 6. The germline gives CDR1 MNHEY, CDR2 SVGEGT. The CDR3 is 17 residues long. This CDR3 is CASSFLVAGGSTDTQYF. The CDR3 nucleotides are TGTGCCAGCAGTTTCCTGGTAGCGGGGGGGAGCACAGATACGCAGTATTTT.

This clonotype was observed at least ten times. The J gene is TRBJ1-6, the V gene TRBV4-1, with D uncertain. Germline V gene sequence: CDR1 MGHRA, CDR2 YSYEKL. The length of the CDR3 is 19 residues. V dropped 4 bases and J dropped 0 bases, with 19 bases sitting between them. Here the CDR3 reads CASSLGEPGSSSYNSPLHF. The CDR3 DNA is TGCGCCAGCAGCCTCGGCGAGCCGGGCTCAAGCTCCTATAATTCACCCCTCCACTTT.

J is TRBJ2-2 and V is TRBV12-3 or TRBV12-4; a possible D gene is TRBD2 (5 bases). The CDR3 runs 15 residues. Trimming took off 5 bases at V and 1 base at J, with 11 bases between the two ends. The DNA for the CDR3 is TGTGCCAGCAGTCCCGAAGGGAGGAACACCGGGGAGCTGTTTTTT. Its translation is CASSPEGRNTGELFF.

This clonotype showed up just a few times. For the CDR3, the DNA is TGCAGCGCCTGGGGAGGGGAGGCTGGCTACACCTTC. Translated: CSAWGGEAGYTF. The chain employs TRBV29-1 and TRBJ1-2, with D perhaps matching TRBD1 (5 bases). CDR1 SQVTM and CDR2 ANQGSEA come from the germline V gene. Trimming cost V 7 bases and J 7 bases, with 16 bases left between them. CDR3 length: 12 residues.

This clonotype was seen many times. The gene calls are TRBV7-2 and TRBJ2-4, with 7 nucleotides matching TRBD1. Germline-derived CDR1 and CDR2 are SGHTA and FQGNSA. The CDR3 spans 13 residues. V gave up 4 bases and J gave up 7 bases; unmatched junction bases: 4. The CDR3 here is CASSSDRVNIQYF. CDR3 sequence (DNA): TGTGCCAGCAGCTCAGACAGGGTTAACATTCAGTACTTC.

The chain carries TRBV20-1 and TRBJ2-1; 8 positions agree with TRBD2. This CDR3 has 15 residues. J lost 2 bases, V lost 0 bases, and 3 bases had no gene match. Per germline, CDR1 DFQATT and CDR2 SNEGSKA (reference sequence). The CDR3 DNA follows: TGCAGTGCTAGAGATGGGCGGGGGGCCTACAATGAGCAGTTCTTC. Translating gives CSARDGRGAYNEQFF.